These 4 T cell receptor beta chains share one sample of origin, sequenced in a study of blood T cell repertoires in COVID-19. Sequenced by immunoSEQ multiplex PCR; TCRdb stores in-frame clones only, minus some. In the table there are 200,000 to 250,000 clones, 86% of which are singletons. The sequenced material came from PBMCs or T cells enriched from blood (not recorded which). These receptors all stem from a woman in her thirties or forties with acute COVID-19.

This clone was counted once. V is TRBV12-3 or TRBV12-4 and J is TRBJ1-5; the match to TRBD1 covers 7 bases. The V gene end was trimmed by 3 bases and the J gene end by 7 bases; junction bases not matched to a gene: 3. The CDR3 loop spans 13 amino acids. CDR3 in amino acids: CASSLGQRQPQHF. CDR3 DNA sequence: TGTGCCAGCAGTTTGGGACAGCGACAGCCCCAGCATTTT.

J is TRBJ2-6 and V is TRBV24-1; TRBD2 is a possible D gene (5 bases). The germline V gene has CDR1 KGHDR and CDR2 SFDVKD. This CDR3 contains 17 residues. V was clipped by 4 bases and J by 0 bases, with 12 bases between them. The CDR3 loop is CATSETGVLSGANVLTF. In nucleotides, the CDR3 is TGTGCCACCAGTGAAACCGGGGTCCTCTCTGGGGCCAACGTCCTGACTTTC.

This clone has just a few counts. The chain is built from TRBV4-1 and TRBJ2-7; weak D call: TRBD1 (6 bases). The ends were cut back, 0 bases at V and 3 bases at J, with 9 bases in the middle. Germline V gives CDR1 MGHRA, CDR2 YSYEKL. CDR3 length: 14 residues. The CDR3: CASSQDTRGYEQYV. In nucleotides, the CDR3 is TGCGCCAGCAGCCAAGATACCAGGGGCTACGAGCAGTACGTC.

The chain links TRBV4-2 to TRBJ1-2; 10 positions match TRBD1. The CDR3 extends over 14 amino acids. Germline lookup yields CDR1 LGHNA and CDR2 YNFKEQ. Trimming removed 3 bases from V and 12 bases from J; junction bases left unmatched: 10. CDR3: CASSQARGTGDNTF. CDR3 coding DNA: TGTGCCAGCAGCCAGGCACGGGGGACAGGGGATAACACCTTC.